Presented here are 21 T cell receptor beta chains from one specimen sequenced in a study of cytomegalovirus exposure and HLA in healthy donors. The PCR employed 60 Vbeta primers together with 13 Jbeta primers. Assay: immunoSEQ multiplex PCR; the TCRdb copy retains only in-frame clones and omits some. This sample has roughly 150,000 clones, with 60% to 80% found just once. The specimen was PBMCs. These receptors were taken from a man aged 18 to 30 in good health and CMV-seropositive.

The V and J genes are TRBV19 and TRBJ2-7; 8 positions agree with TRBD1. J was trimmed by 0 bases and V by 6 bases; bases with no gene match: 7. The CDR3 has 15 residues. CDR1 LNHDA and CDR2 SQIVND come from the germline V gene (reference sequence). The CDR3 bases are TGTGCCAGTAGATCACAGGGGGATGTCTCCTACGAGCAGTACTTC. This sequence encodes CASRSQGDVSYEQYF.

V and J are TRBV7-9 and TRBJ2-7; 7 bases are a match to TRBD1. CDR1 and CDR2 from the germline V gene are SEHNR and FQNEAQ (reference sequence). Trimming removed 5 bases from V and 2 bases from J; junction bases left unmatched: 18. CDR3 length: 18 amino acids. This CDR3 reads CASSNSRDFTTGPYEQYF. In DNA form, the CDR3 reads TGTGCCAGCAGCAATTCTCGCGACTTTACGACAGGGCCCTACGAGCAGTACTTC.

Notes on this clone: Other DNA sequences in the sample encode the same CDR3. The gene calls are TRBV28 and TRBJ2-7; D is perhaps TRBD1 (5 bases). Trimming removed 3 bases at V and 5 bases at J, with 8 bases between. This CDR3 is built from 12 residues. Germline CDR1 and CDR2: MDHEN and SYDVKM. CDR3 sequence: CASSLGRDEQYF. CDR3 bases: TGTGCCAGCAGTTTGGGCAGGGACGAGCAGTACTTC.

The chain is built from TRBV28 and TRBJ1-2; D is unresolved. Trimming removed 6 bases from V and 3 bases from J, with 20 bases in between. The CDR3 has 16 amino acids. From germline, CDR1 is MDHEN and CDR2 SYDVKM. The CDR3 coding sequence is TGTGCCAGCAGAACGACCTGGGAGAGTTACGACTATGGCTACACCTTC. This codes for CASRTTWESYDYGYTF.

In this sample, this clone turned up once. The chain carries TRBV28 and TRBJ1-1, with D perhaps TRBD1 (5 bases). Trimming pared 7 bases from V and 4 bases from J, leaving 13 bases between. The CDR3 has 13 residues. The germline gives CDR1 MDHEN, CDR2 SYDVKM. CDR3 in amino acids: CASTGESRTEAFF. In DNA, the CDR3 is TGTGCCAGCACGGGGGAGAGTCGCACTGAAGCTTTCTTT.

The chain is built from TRBV6-5 and TRBJ1-1; D unresolved. Trimming shortened V by 0 bases and J by 2 bases, and 13 bases separated the two germline ends. This CDR3 spans 16 amino acids. CDR1 and CDR2 (germline): MNHEY, SVGAGI. This chain's CDR3 is CASSYSIFRSNTEAFF. The DNA of the CDR3 is TGTGCCAGCAGTTACTCGATATTCAGATCTAACACTGAAGCTTTCTTT.

Of note for this clone: One end of the junction does not line up with germline, which may come from a read error. The gene calls are TRBV15 and TRBJ1-2, with D possibly TRBD1 on 5 matching bases. The length of the CDR3 is 15 residues. The V gene's germline CDR1 is LNHNV and CDR2 YYDKDF (reference sequence). Here the CDR3 DNA reads TGTGCCACCAGCAGATACGTAGGGGCTAACTATGGCTACCCCTTC. It encodes CATSRYVGANYGYPF.

The genes are TRBV15 and TRBJ2-5; 9 bases agree with TRBD2. The CDR3 runs 18 residues. V was pared by 0 bases and J by 2 bases, with 10 bases of the junction left unmatched. Germline CDR1 reads LNHNV; CDR2 reads YYDKDF (reference sequence). Here the CDR3 DNA reads TGTGCCACCAGCAGAGATGTTCTCTCTAGCGGGGAACAAGAGACCCAGTACTTC. This gives the protein CATSRDVLSSGEQETQYF.

This sequence joins TRBV7-2 and TRBJ1-4, with D unresolved. Germline V gene lookup returns CDR1 SGHTA and CDR2 FQGNSA. This CDR3 spans 12 amino acids. Trimming removed 2 bases at V and 5 bases at J, with 3 bases between. The CDR3 DNA reads TGTGCCAGCAGCTTACAGAATGAAAAACTGTTTTTT. This gives the protein CASSLQNEKLFF.

The rearrangement uses TRBV21-1 and TRBJ1-2; no check of the table's D call, TRBD1, against the DNA was made. TRBV21-1 is labeled a pseudogene. The CDR3 length is 22 residues. In DNA, the CDR3 is TGTGCCAGCAGCAAAGGGGGTCCCAGGTACCGGGACAGGGGAATACAATCCTATGGCTACACCTTC. It specifies CASSKGGPRYRDRGIQSYGYTF.

This rearrangement joins TRBV30 to TRBJ2-5; D is uncertain. The end of the DNA is better explained by TRBJ2-7, so the J call may be wrong. The CDR3 loop spans 12 amino acids. Per germline, CDR1 GTSNPN and CDR2 SVGIG (reference sequence). The DNA of the CDR3 is TGTGCCTGGGGCCTAGGCCCCTACGAGCAGTACTTC. Protein product: CAWGLGPYEQYF.

The chain combines TRBV7-2 with TRBJ2-3; 8 bases are shared with TRBD1. Looked up from germline, CDR1 is SGHTA and CDR2 is FQGNSA. This CDR3 has 19 amino acids. J gave up 6 bases and V 1 base, and 18 bases lay outside the gene matches. CDR3 loop: CASSLVGTGKSGRHDTQYF. CDR3 nucleotides: TGTGCCAGCAGCTTAGTAGGGACAGGTAAATCGGGGCGACACGATACGCAGTATTTT.

The chain has TRBV4-2 and TRBJ2-2; weak D call: TRBD1 (6 bases). The CDR3 is made up of 14 amino acids. Germline V gene lookup returns CDR1 LGHNA and CDR2 YNFKEQ. V was trimmed by 7 bases and J by 6 bases, leaving 15 bases between them. Written as DNA, the CDR3 is TGTGCCAGCATGCACAGGGAATCGGCCGGGGAGCTGTTTTTT. Residues: CASMHRESAGELFF.

This clone was found once. The V and J genes are TRBV18 and TRBJ1-4; 7 bases are a match to TRBD1. This CDR3 comprises 15 residues. Germline V lookup: CDR1 KGHSH, CDR2 LQKENI. Trimming at V came to 4 bases and at J to 2 bases, leaving 4 bases not matched to a gene. CDR3 loop: CASSLTRGTNEKLFF. For the CDR3, the DNA is TGTGCCAGCTCACTAACCAGGGGGACTAATGAAAAACTGTTTTTT.

J is TRBJ2-7 and V is TRBV9; TRBD1 might be the D (6 bases). The CDR3 totals 14 residues. Germline V CDR1 and CDR2: SGDLS, YYNGEE. Trimming pared 1 base from V and 2 bases from J, leaving 10 bases between. In nucleotides, the CDR3 is TGTGCCAGCAGCGTAAGTCAGGGGCCCTACGAGCAGTACTTC. It translates to CASSVSQGPYEQYF.

V is TRBV4-2 and J is TRBJ2-1, with TRBD2 matching 11 bases. From germline, CDR1 is LGHNA and CDR2 YNFKEQ. The V gene end was trimmed by 1 base and the J gene end by 3 bases; junction bases not matched to a gene: 2. The CDR3 consists of 16 residues. CDR3 nucleotide sequence: TGTGCCAGCAGCCAAGCCGGGACTAGCGGCTACAATGAGCAGTTCTTC. This encodes CASSQAGTSGYNEQFF.

The chain recombines TRBV5-8 with TRBJ2-7; TRBD1 is a possible D gene (6 bases). The CDR3 totals 12 residues. V dropped 7 bases and J dropped 6 bases, with 14 bases sitting between them. CDR1 and CDR2 (germline): SGHTS, YDEGEE. The CDR3 DNA sequence: TGTGCCAGCGGGACACCCATCGGCGAGCAGTACTTC. Protein sequence: CASGTPIGEQYF.

The rearrangement joins TRBV28 to TRBJ2-1, with TRBD1 as a possible D gene (6 bases). Trimming removed 7 bases at V and 7 bases at J, with 11 bases between. The CDR3 spans 12 residues. In germline, CDR1 is MDHEN, CDR2 SYDVKM. The CDR3 DNA reads TGTGCCAGCACCGCTAGGGGGAATGAGCAGTTCTTC. This translates into CASTARGNEQFF.

The rearrangement joins TRBV4-1 to TRBJ2-7; tentatively, D is TRBD1 (6 bases). This CDR3 has 16 amino acids. In germline, CDR1 is MGHRA, CDR2 YSYEKL. The V end lost 6 bases, the J end lost 2 bases, and 20 bases lay between the germline ends. The CDR3, as DNA: TGCGCCAGCAGGCGTGCTTTTCCAGGGGATACCTACGAGCAGTACTTC. This translates into CASRRAFPGDTYEQYF.

The rearrangement links TRBV29-1 to TRBJ1-1; D may be TRBD1 (5 bases). The V gene's germline CDR1 is SQVTM and CDR2 ANQGSEA. V was pared by 4 bases and J by 4 bases, with 19 bases between. CDR3 length equals 15 residues. The CDR3 region is CSVALISRVGTEAFF. CDR3 sequence (DNA): TGCAGCGTTGCTCTCATCTCCAGGGTTGGCACTGAAGCTTTCTTT.

The chain has TRBV18 and TRBJ1-5, with TRBD1 matching over 9 bases. Germline CDR1 is KGHSH and CDR2 is LQKENI. The CDR3 is 16 amino acids. V shed 2 bases and J 0 bases; nucleotides not matched to a gene: 2. The CDR3 nucleotides read TGTGCCAGCTCACCAGGGACAGGGCTTAGCAATCAGCCCCAGCATTTT. This translates into CASSPGTGLSNQPQHF. Variable domain in full (rest from reference TRBV18 and TRBJ1-5): NAGVMQNPRHLVRRRGQEARLRCSPMKGHSHVYWYRQLPEEGLKFMVYLQKENIIDESGMPKERFSAEFPKEGPSILRIQQVVRGDSAAYFCASSPGTGLSNQPQHFGDGTRLSIL.